This is a list of T cell receptor beta chains from one sample in a study of identical twins. TCRdb reprocessed the 5' RACE reads with MiXCR, giving one entry per CDR3 protein. The sample lists some 900,000 distinct CDR3 sequences; roughly an eighth were seen once. The same sample was also studied in work on yellow fever vaccine responses in identical twins.

Sequenced input: PBMCs. The receptors come from a woman in her late teens or twenties in good health. The CDR3 runs from the conserved cysteine through the conserved F or W. D genes are given only for firm matches. Rows give clone size only sometimes, using once, few, many, or a class for an expanded clone.

j_call	clone_size	d_call	v_call	cdr3_aa	cdr3_nt
TRBJ2-3	NA	NA	TRBV5-1	CASSLQQLTDTQYF	TGCGCCAGCAGCTTGCAACAGCTGACAGATACGCAGTATTTT
TRBJ1-2	few	NA	TRBV12-3/TRBV12-4	CASSVGEQYGYTF	TGTGCCAGCAGTGTCGGAGAACAGTATGGCTACACCTTC
TRBJ2-1	few	NA	TRBV7-9	CASSPRTSISYNEQFF	TGTGCCAGCAGCCCCCGGACCTCAATTTCCTACAATGAGCAGTTCTTC
TRBJ2-2	NA	NA	TRBV7-9	CASSFIGAGELFF	TGTGCCAGCAGCTTTATCGGGGCCGGGGAGCTGTTTTTT
TRBJ2-2	NA	TRBD1	TRBV10-1	CASSPGQFNTGELFF	TGCGCCAGCAGTCCGGGACAGTTCAACACCGGGGAGCTGTTTTTT
TRBJ2-3	NA	NA	TRBV19	CASSILLRDTQYF	TGTGCCAGTAGTATATTATTGAGAGATACGCAGTATTTT
TRBJ1-6	few	NA	TRBV5-8	CASSLSKTNSPLHF	TGTGCCAGCAGCTTGAGTAAGACTAATTCACCCCTCCACTTT
TRBJ2-1	NA	TRBD1	TRBV18	CASSRQGANNEQFF	TGTGCCAGCTCGCGACAGGGGGCAAACAATGAGCAGTTCTTC
TRBJ2-4	few	NA	TRBV12-3/TRBV12-4	CASSPNSVAKNIQYF	TGTGCCAGCAGCCCCAACAGCGTAGCCAAAAACATTCAGTACTTC
TRBJ2-3	NA	NA	TRBV7-2	CASRRAADTQYF	TGTGCCAGCAGGCGAGCTGCAGATACGCAGTATTTT
TRBJ1-6	NA	NA	TRBV2	CASTVRDVSPLHF	TGTGCCAGCACGGTCAGGGATGTTTCACCCCTCCACTTT
TRBJ2-5	few	TRBD2	TRBV4-1	CASSQESGGETQYF	TGCGCCAGCAGCCAAGAAAGCGGGGGCGAGACCCAGTACTTC
TRBJ1-1	few	NA	TRBV3-1	CASSQDIGGQDEAFF	TGTGCCAGCAGCCAAGATATCGGAGGGCAGGATGAAGCTTTCTTT
TRBJ1-2	few	NA	TRBV27	CASSLRGVGYGYTF	TGTGCCAGCAGTTTACGAGGGGTTGGCTATGGCTACACCTTC
TRBJ2-2	few	NA	TRBV5-1	CASSLLGGPNTGELFF	TGCGCCAGCAGCCTATTGGGGGGGCCAAACACCGGGGAGCTGTTTTTT
TRBJ1-5	NA	NA	TRBV4-1	CASSPVGGSQPQHF	TGCGCCAGCAGCCCCGTGGGAGGGTCTCAGCCCCAGCATTTT
TRBJ2-1	few	TRBD2	TRBV12-3/TRBV12-4	CASRPISPGTSGSKYNEQFF	TGTGCCAGCAGGCCTATTTCACCCGGGACTAGCGGGAGTAAATACAATGAGCAGTTCTTC
TRBJ2-5	NA	NA	TRBV20-1	CSASLGRQETQYF	TGCAGTGCTAGTCTGGGTCGACAAGAGACCCAGTACTTC
TRBJ2-1	NA	TRBD2	TRBV12-3/TRBV12-4	CASSFVAGGPDNEQFF	TGTGCCAGCAGTTTTGTAGCGGGAGGGCCGGACAATGAGCAGTTCTTC
TRBJ2-1	NA	NA	TRBV28	CASNPAGGNEQFF	TGTGCCAGCAACCCAGCTGGGGGCAATGAGCAGTTCTTC
TRBJ1-2	many	TRBD1	TRBV25-1	CASSDRDSYGYTF	TGTGCCAGCAGTGACCGGGACAGCTATGGCTACACCTTC
TRBJ1-3	many	NA	TRBV7-9	CASSPRDTYSGNTIYF	TGTGCCAGCAGCCCAAGGGACACGTACTCTGGAAACACCATATATTTT
TRBJ2-3	NA	TRBD2	TRBV11-2	CASSLSWEGADTQYF	TGTGCCAGCAGCTTAAGTTGGGAGGGCGCAGATACGCAGTATTTT
TRBJ1-2	many	NA	TRBV7-8	CASSLGGTYGYTF	TGTGCCAGCAGCTTAGGGGGCACCTATGGCTACACCTTC
TRBJ1-5	few	NA	TRBV28	CASSKDPGQRNQPQHF	TGTGCCAGCAGTAAAGACCCGGGACAAAGGAATCAGCCCCAGCATTTT
TRBJ2-3	few	TRBD2	TRBV9	CASSVATSGRKQDTQYF	TGTGCCAGCAGCGTAGCTACTAGCGGGAGGAAACAAGATACGCAGTATTTT
TRBJ2-5	few	NA	TRBV12-3/TRBV12-4	CASAQGSQETQYF	TGTGCCAGCGCTCAGGGGTCCCAAGAGACCCAGTACTTC
TRBJ2-2	NA	NA	TRBV10-2	CASYPATRYTGELFF	TGCGCCAGTTACCCCGCGACCCGATACACCGGGGAGCTGTTTTTT
TRBJ2-3	NA	NA	TRBV11-2	CASSAFPDTQYF	TGTGCCAGCAGCGCCTTCCCAGATACGCAGTATTTT
TRBJ1-6	few	TRBD1	TRBV6-5	CASSSDRGTSPLHF	TGTGCCAGCAGTTCGGACAGGGGTACTTCACCCCTCCACTTT
TRBJ1-1	few	TRBD1	TRBV7-6	CASSLKGGQGALWNTEAFF	TGTGCCAGCAGCTTAAAGGGGGGACAGGGGGCGTTATGGAACACTGAAGCTTTCTTT
TRBJ2-1	many	NA	TRBV7-8	CASTHQRADSYNEQFF	TGTGCCAGCACCCATCAGAGGGCCGACTCCTACAATGAGCAGTTCTTC
TRBJ2-7	NA	TRBD1	TRBV7-8	CASSLAWPDRGSYEQYF	TGTGCCAGCAGCTTAGCGTGGCCCGACAGGGGCTCCTACGAGCAGTACTTC
TRBJ2-3	NA	TRBD2	TRBV4-2	CASSQEWTSGGLSTDTQYF	TGTGCCAGCAGCCAAGAGTGGACTAGCGGGGGCCTTAGCACAGATACGCAGTATTTT
TRBJ1-1	NA	NA	TRBV29-1	CSTRGGEDTEAFF	TGCAGCACACGCGGGGGAGAGGACACTGAAGCTTTCTTT
TRBJ1-1	NA	NA	TRBV5-6	CASTPISGTEAFF	TGTGCCAGCACCCCGATATCAGGGACTGAAGCTTTCTTT
TRBJ1-2	few	NA	TRBV28	CASSPATDGYTF	TGTGCCAGCAGCCCCGCCACGGATGGCTACACCTTC
TRBJ2-1	NA	NA	TRBV29-1	CSVEDFSDPGEQFF	TGCAGCGTTGAAGATTTTTCAGATCCTGGGGAGCAGTTCTTC
TRBJ2-1	NA	TRBD1	TRBV4-1	CASSRRSGTGFERDHNEQFF	TGCGCCAGCAGCCGTCGTTCCGGGACAGGGTTTGAAAGGGACCACAATGAGCAGTTCTTC
TRBJ2-7	NA	NA	TRBV27	CASSINPTYEQYF	TGTGCCAGCTCTATAAACCCCACCTACGAGCAGTACTTC
TRBJ1-6	many	NA	TRBV7-9	CASSFWGARSYNSPLHF	TGTGCCAGCAGCTTTTGGGGGGCGCGTTCGTATAATTCACCCCTCCACTTT